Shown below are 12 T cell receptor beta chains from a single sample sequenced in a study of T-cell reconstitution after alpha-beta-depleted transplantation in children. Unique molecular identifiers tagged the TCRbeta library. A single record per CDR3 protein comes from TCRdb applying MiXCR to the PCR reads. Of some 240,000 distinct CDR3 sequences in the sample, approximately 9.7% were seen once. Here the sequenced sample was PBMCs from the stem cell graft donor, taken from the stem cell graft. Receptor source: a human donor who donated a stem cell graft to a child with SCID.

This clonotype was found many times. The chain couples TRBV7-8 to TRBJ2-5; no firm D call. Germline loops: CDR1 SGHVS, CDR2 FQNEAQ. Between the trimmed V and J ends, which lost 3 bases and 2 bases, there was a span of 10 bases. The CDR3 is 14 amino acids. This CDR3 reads CASSFGAFQETQYF. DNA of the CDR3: TGTGCCAGCAGCTTCGGTGCCTTTCAAGAGACCCAGTACTTC.

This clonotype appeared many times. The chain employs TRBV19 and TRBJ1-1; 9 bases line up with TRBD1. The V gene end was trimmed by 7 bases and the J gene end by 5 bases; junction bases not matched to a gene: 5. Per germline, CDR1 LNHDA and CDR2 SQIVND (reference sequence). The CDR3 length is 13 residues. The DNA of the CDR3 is TGTGCCAGTAACCGACAGGGGGTAACTGAAGCTTTCTTT. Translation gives CASNRQGVTEAFF.

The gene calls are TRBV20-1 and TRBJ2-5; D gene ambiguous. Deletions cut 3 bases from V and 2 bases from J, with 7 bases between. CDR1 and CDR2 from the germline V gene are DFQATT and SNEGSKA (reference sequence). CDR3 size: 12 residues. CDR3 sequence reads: CSASLVQETQYF. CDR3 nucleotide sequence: TGCAGTGCTAGTTTGGTTCAAGAGACCCAGTACTTC.

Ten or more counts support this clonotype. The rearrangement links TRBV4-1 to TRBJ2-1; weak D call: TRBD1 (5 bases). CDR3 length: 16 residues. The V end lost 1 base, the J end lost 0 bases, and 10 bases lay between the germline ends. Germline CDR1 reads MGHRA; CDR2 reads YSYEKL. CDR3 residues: CASSQGRGNSYNEQFF. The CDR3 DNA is TGCGCCAGCAGCCAAGGTAGGGGAAACTCCTACAATGAGCAGTTCTTC.

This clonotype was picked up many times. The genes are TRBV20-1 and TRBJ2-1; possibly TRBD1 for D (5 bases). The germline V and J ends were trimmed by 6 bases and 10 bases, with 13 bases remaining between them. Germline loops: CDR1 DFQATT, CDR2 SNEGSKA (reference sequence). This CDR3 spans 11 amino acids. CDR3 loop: CSASRVAEQFF. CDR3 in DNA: TGCAGTGCGTCCAGGGTCGCCGAGCAGTTCTTC.

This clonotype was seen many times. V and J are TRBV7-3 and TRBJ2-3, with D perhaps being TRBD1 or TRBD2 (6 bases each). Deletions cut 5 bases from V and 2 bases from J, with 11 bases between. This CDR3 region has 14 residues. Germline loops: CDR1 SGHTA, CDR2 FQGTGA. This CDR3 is CASSRGVFTDTQYF. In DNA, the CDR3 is TGTGCCAGCAGCAGGGGGGTCTTCACAGATACGCAGTATTTT.

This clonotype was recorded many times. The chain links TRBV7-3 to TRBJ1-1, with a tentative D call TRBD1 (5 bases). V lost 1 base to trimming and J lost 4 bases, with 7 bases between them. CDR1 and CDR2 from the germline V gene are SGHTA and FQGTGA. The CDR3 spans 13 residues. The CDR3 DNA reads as TGTGCCAGCAGCTTAATGGGGGGCACTGAAGCTTTCTTT. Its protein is CASSLMGGTEAFF.

CDR3 in amino acids: CASSVIAGGGDTQYF. The CDR3 nucleotides read TGTGCCAGCAGTGTAATAGCGGGGGGAGGGGATACGCAGTATTTT. The gene calls are TRBV2 and TRBJ2-3, with 10 bases lining up with TRBD2. Per the germline V gene, CDR1 is SNHLY and CDR2 is FYNNEI. CDR3 length: 15 amino acids. J lost 6 bases, V lost 4 bases, and 7 bases had no gene match.

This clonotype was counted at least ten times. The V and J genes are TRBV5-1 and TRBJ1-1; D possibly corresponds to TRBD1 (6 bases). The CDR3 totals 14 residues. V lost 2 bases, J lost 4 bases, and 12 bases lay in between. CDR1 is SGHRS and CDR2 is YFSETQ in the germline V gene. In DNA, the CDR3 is TGCGCCAGCAGCTTACAGGGTGCGGGCACTGAAGCTTTCTTT. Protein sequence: CASSLQGAGTEAFF.

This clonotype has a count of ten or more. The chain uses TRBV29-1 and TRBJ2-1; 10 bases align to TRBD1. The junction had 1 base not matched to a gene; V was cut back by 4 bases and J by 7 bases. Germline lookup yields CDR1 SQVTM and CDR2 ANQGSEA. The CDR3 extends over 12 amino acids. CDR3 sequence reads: CSVGGQGNEQFF. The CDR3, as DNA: TGCAGCGTTGGGGGACAGGGGAATGAGCAGTTCTTC.

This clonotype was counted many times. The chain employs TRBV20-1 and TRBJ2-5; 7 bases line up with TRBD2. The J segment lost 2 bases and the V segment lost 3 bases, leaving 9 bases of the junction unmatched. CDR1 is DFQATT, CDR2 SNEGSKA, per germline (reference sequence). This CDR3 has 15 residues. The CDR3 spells CSARKRSGVQETQYF. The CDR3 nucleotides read TGCAGTGCTAGGAAGAGGAGCGGGGTTCAAGAGACCCAGTACTTC.

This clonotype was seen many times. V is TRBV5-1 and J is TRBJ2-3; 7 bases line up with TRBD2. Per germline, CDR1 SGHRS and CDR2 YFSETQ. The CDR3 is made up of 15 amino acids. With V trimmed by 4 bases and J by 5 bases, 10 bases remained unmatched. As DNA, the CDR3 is TGCGCCAGCAGCCGAGACGGGACTACCCTAGATACGCAGTATTTT. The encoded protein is CASSRDGTTLDTQYF.